The following is a T cell receptor beta chain sequence with its context. The antigen is undetermined. This sample stems from a study of cytomegalovirus exposure and HLA in healthy donors. As for the study in general: Among roughly 180 million T cells, an earlier analysis found around 100 million unique TCR beta sequences.

General study points: A further, later analysis showed that HLA-associated TCR beta chains (compared with equally common others) were more clonally expanded. A previous analysis found most TCR beta V segments productive roughly 87% or roughly 30% of the time. Sequencing had likely introduced a cluster of highly shared sequence variants as an artifact.

CDR3 length: 13 amino acids. Germline V gives CDR1 MNHNS, CDR2 SASEGT. Trimming left V 2 bases short and J 3 bases short, with 7 bases between. PCR amplification relied on 60 Vbeta primers (plus 13 Jbeta primers). Libraries were prepared by immunoSEQ multiplex PCR; TCRdb keeps only in-frame clonotypes and omits some of them. The specimen's table records under 150,000 clones. The TCR sequence derives from a woman in her thirties or forties in good health and CMV-seronegative. The sample comprised PBMCs. The gene calls are TRBV6-1 and TRBJ1-2, with D possibly matching TRBD1 (6 bases). CDR3 in DNA: TGTGCCAGCAGTGAATCAGGGGACTATGGCTACACCTTC. Its translation: CASSESGDYGYTF.